A single T cell receptor (beta chain) is shown here with its context. Its antigen has not been determined. The input lacks base qualities; no much larger clone sits a single base away. This entry comes from a study of blood T cell repertoires in COVID-19 (TCRdb year 2020). Regarding the study in general: Collaborator samples came from the United States, Italy and Spain and covered acute and convalescent phases of COVID-19. The material from the prospective study consisted of cDNA or gDNA derived from T cells, B-cell-depleted T cells, or PBMCs. The samples were drawn from the first 160 participants of the ongoing ImmuneRACE study and from more than 1,000 subjects provided by 6 global collaborators. Where available, HLA class I and class II types were obtained from metadata supplied by the sample provider rather than from assay-based typing. Deeply sampled blood TCRbeta repertoires from subjects exposed to, actively infected with, or recovered from COVID-19 were included in the dataset. Nearly every sample came with metadata listing a de-identified subject ID, COVID-19 status, age in years and sex. The repertoires were released in a freely available public database meant as a resource for research on the immune response to SARS-CoV-2.

The CDR3 measures 18 amino acids from cysteine to phenylalanine. Just CDR3 DNA is preserved here, 54 bases in frame from base 1. The V and J ends are trimmed by 0 bases and 1 base, leaving 14 bases between them. CDR1 and CDR2 were assigned from the germline V gene as KGHDR and SFDVKD. Another Seattle source contributed samples from volunteer blood donors who had recovered from COVID-19. Whole blood was collected in K2EDTA tubes by collaborating institutions according to the institutions' own protocols. Collaborator samples were shipped for TCRbeta analysis as frozen whole blood, isolated PBMCs, or DNA extracted from either sample type. TCRbeta CDR3 regions were amplified from genomic DNA by means of the immunoSEQ Assay, a bias-controlled multiplex PCR. The authors processed their data as follows. Within the assay, amplification of reference gene primers was used to estimate how many nucleated cells each sample contained. Sequence reads were collapsed and filtered to measure the absolute abundance of every unique TCRbeta CDR3 rearrangement. For each sample, productive Simpson clonality was calculated by taking the square root of Simpson's diversity index across productive rearrangements. Drawn from immuneACCESS, this table holds only the in-frame rearrangements with V and J called that TCRdb kept. Clones are partly lost; checked studies trace under half to an unresolved V gene and leave the rest unexplained. V and J calls and clone size are given by that table; D and trimming were obtained from the DNA. In this sample the table shows some 160,000 clones, about 83% of which occur a single time. Clones ranked in the top ten supply approximately 18% of the sample.

Overall study results and their limits: The quantity of clinical and demographic metadata differed by source and by participant and was supplied without curation.

This clonotype originated in a woman aged 65 to 85 who had recovered from COVID-19. The V and J genes are TRBV24-1 and TRBJ2-2; TRBD2 is a weak D gene call, 5 bases matching. Sequenced material: peripheral blood. The nucleotide sequence reads as follows: TGTGCCACCAGTGATTTGCGTGGCGGGCCCCAGAACACCGGGGAGCTGTTTTTT. The translation is CATSDLRGGPQNTGELFF.